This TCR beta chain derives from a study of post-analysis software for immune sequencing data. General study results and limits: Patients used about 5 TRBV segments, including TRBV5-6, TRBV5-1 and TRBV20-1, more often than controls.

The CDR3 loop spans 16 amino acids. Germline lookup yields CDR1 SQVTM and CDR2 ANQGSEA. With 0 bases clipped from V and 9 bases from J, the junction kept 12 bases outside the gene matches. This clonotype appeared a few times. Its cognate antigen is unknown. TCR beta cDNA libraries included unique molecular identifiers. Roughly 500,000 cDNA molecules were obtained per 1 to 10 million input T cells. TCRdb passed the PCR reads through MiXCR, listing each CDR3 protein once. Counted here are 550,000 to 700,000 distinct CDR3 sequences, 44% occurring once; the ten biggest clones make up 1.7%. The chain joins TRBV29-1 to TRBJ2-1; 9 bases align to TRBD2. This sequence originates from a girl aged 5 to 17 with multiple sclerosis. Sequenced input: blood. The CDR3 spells CSVEDYRRGGLSEQFF. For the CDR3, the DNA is TGCAGCGTTGAAGATTACCGGCGGGGGGGGCTTTCTGAGCAGTTCTTC.